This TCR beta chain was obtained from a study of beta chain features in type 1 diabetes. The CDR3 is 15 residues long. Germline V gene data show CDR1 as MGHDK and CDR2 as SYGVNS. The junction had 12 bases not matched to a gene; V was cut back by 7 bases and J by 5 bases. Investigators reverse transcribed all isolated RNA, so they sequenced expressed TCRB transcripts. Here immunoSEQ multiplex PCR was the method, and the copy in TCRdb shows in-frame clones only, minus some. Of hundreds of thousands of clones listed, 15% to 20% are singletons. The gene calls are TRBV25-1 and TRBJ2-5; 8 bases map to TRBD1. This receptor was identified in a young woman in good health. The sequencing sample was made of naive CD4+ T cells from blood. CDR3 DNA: TGTGCCAGCAAGGGGCAGGGGGCGCGTCCGGAGACCCAGTACTTC. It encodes CASKGQGARPETQYF. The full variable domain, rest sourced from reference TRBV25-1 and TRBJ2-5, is EADIYQTPRYLVIGTGKKITLECSQTMGHDKMYWYQQDPGMELHLIHYSYGVNSTEKGDLSSESTVSRIRTEHFPLTLESARPSHTSQYLCASKGQGARPETQYFGPGTRLLVL.